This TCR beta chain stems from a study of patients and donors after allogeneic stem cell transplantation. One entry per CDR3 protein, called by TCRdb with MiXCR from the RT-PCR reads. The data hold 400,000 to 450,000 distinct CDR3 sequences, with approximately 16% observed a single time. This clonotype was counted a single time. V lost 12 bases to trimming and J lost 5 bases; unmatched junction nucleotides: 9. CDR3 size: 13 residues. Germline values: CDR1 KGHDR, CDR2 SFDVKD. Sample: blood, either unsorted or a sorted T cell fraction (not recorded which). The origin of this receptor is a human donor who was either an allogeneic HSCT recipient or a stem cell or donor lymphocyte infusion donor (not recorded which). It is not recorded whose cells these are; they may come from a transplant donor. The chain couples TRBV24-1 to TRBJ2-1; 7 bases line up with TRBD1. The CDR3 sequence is CAASGTVNNEQFF. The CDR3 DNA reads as TGTGCCGCGTCCGGGACAGTCAACAATGAGCAGTTCTTC.